A selection of T cell receptor beta chains follows, all from one sample in a study of blood T cell repertoires in COVID-19. Clones were sequenced by immunoSEQ multiplex PCR, and TCRdb holds only the in-frame ones, with some missing. The repertoire holds around 280,000 clones, with around 87% as singletons. The sequenced sample consisted of peripheral blood. The receptors shown here come from a man aged 70-80 years with acute or convalescent COVID-19. CDR3s leave out the opening cysteine and the closing phenylalanine or tryptophan.

V: TRBV4-2; length: 14; J: TRBJ2-2; CDR3: ASSQSKTGITGELF
V: TRBV5-3; length: 14; J: TRBJ2-7; CDR3: ARSLIGLAGWSEQY
V: TRBV28; length: 10; J: TRBJ1-2; CDR3: ASSTGRGLYT
V: TRBV4-1; length: 11; J: TRBJ1-2; CDR3: ASSQETGNGYT
V: TRBV19; length: 12; J: TRBJ2-5; CDR3: ASSMGQGYETQY
V: TRBV6-2/TRBV6-3; length: 13; J: TRBJ2-1; CDR3: ASSYADTVFNEQF
V: TRBV4-2; length: 15; J: TRBJ2-3; CDR3: ASSQDLGGTPTDTQY
V: TRBV18; length: 13; J: TRBJ2-7; CDR3: ASSLGRGYSYEQY
V: TRBV7-6; length: 14; J: TRBJ2-1; CDR3: ASSPRGGISYNEQF
V: TRBV7-8; length: 15; J: TRBJ1-3; CDR3: ASSLWDRKSSGNTIY
V: TRBV24-1; length: 13; J: TRBJ2-1; CDR3: ATSDRDRSYNEQF
V: TRBV29-1; length: 8; J: TRBJ2-1; CDR3: SASTGLEF